Listed below are T cell receptor beta chains from one sample, sequenced in a study of blood T cell repertoires in COVID-19. The repertoire was sequenced with immunoSEQ multiplex PCR; TCRdb's copy has only in-frame clones and lacks some. Of approximately 100,000 clones listed, 80% to 90% are singletons. The sample taken for sequencing was peripheral blood. The source is a man in his fifties or sixties with acute or convalescent COVID-19. Each CDR3 is given with its conserved first and last residue. The order of the fields is clone size, V gene, J gene, D gene, CDR3 DNA, CDR3 protein. The D gene is left open where the match is weak. Clone size is shown for a subset of rows, as once, few, many or a class of expanded clone.

few,TRBV28,TRBJ1-6,TRBD1,TGTGCCAGCCAGGGGGATTCACCCCTCCACTTT,CASQGDSPLHF
NA,TRBV5-4,TRBJ2-1,TRBD1,TGTGCCAGCAGTCGACAGGGGGGCAATGAGCAGTTCTTC,CASSRQGGNEQFF
NA,TRBV27,TRBJ2-1,TRBD1,TGTGCCAGCAGTTTACCGACCGGGACAGCCTACAATGAGCAGTTCTTC,CASSLPTGTAYNEQFF
NA,TRBV27,TRBJ2-3,NA,TGTGCCAGCAGTACTCGCACAGATACGCAGTATTTT,CASSTRTDTQYF
NA,TRBV5-4,TRBJ2-5,TRBD1,TGTGCCAGCAGCTTGGCCCCGACAGGGATACAAGAGACCCAGTACTTC,CASSLAPTGIQETQYF
few,TRBV7-3,TRBJ1-1,NA,TGTGCCAGCAGCTTAGGTCAGGGTATGGCTTTCTTT,CASSLGQGMAFF
NA,TRBV19,TRBJ2-1,TRBD2,TGTGCCAGTAGTACGAGCGGGAGGGCTTATGAGCAGTTCTTC,CASSTSGRAYEQFF
NA,TRBV19,TRBJ2-1,TRBD2,TGTGCCAGTAGTCCCATCCTAGCGGGGGGCAACAATGAGCAGTTCTTC,CASSPILAGGNNEQFF
NA,TRBV29-1,TRBJ1-1,TRBD1,TGCAGCGCCCGGCTTTGGACAGGCACTAACACTGAAGCTTTCTTT,CSARLWTGTNTEAFF
NA,TRBV7-9,TRBJ1-1,NA,TGTGCCAGCAGCTTAGAGGGGTTTGACACTGAAGCTTTCTTT,CASSLEGFDTEAFF
NA,TRBV27,TRBJ1-1,TRBD1,TGTGCCAGCAGTGGGGGACAGTTGAACACTGAAGCTTTCTTT,CASSGGQLNTEAFF
NA,TRBV6-5,TRBJ2-7,NA,TGTGCCGACGACGCCCCGGGGAGCACCTACGAGCAGTACTTC,CADDAPGSTYEQYF